A single sample gave rise to the 22 T cell receptor beta chains below, sequenced in a study of blood T cell repertoires in COVID-19. Generated by immunoSEQ multiplex PCR, the TCRdb table keeps only in-frame clones and is missing some. The sample includes 120,000 or so clones, 65% to 90% of them seen just once. The specimen was peripheral blood. The receptors shown here come from a woman aged 80 or over with acute or convalescent COVID-19.

This chain links TRBV2 with TRBJ1-5, with 9 bases aligning to TRBD1. The CDR3 is made up of 15 amino acids. Germline CDR1 reads SNHLY; CDR2 reads FYNNEI. The J segment lost 7 bases and the V segment lost 7 bases, leaving 11 bases of the junction unmatched. The CDR3 sequence is CASMEDRGAWQPQHF. Here the CDR3 DNA reads TGTGCCAGCATGGAGGACAGGGGAGCTTGGCAGCCCCAGCATTTT. Supplemented by reference TRBV2 and TRBJ1-5, the full variable domain reads EPEVTQTPSHQVTQMGQEVILRCVPISNHLYFYWYRQILGQKVEFLVSFYNNEISEKSEIFDDQFSVERPDGSNFTLKIRSTKLEDSAMYFCASMEDRGAWQPQHFGDGTRLSIL.

The chain couples TRBV6-5 to TRBJ1-1; no firm D call. The germline V and J ends were trimmed by 5 bases and 4 bases, with 14 bases remaining between them. This CDR3 is 14 amino acids long. CDR1 and CDR2 from the germline V gene are MNHEY and SVGAGI. For the CDR3, the DNA is TGTGCCAGCAGTAGGGTGGGAGAGGTCACTGAAGCTTTCTTT. Protein sequence: CASSRVGEVTEAFF.

The V and J genes are TRBV12-3 or TRBV12-4 and TRBJ1-4; D may be TRBD1 (6 bases). The CDR3 is made up of 13 amino acids. Between the trimmed V and J ends, which lost 5 bases and 6 bases, there was a span of 10 bases. The DNA for the CDR3 is TGTGCCAGCAGTCGGGACAACCATGAAAAACTGTTTTTT. Protein product: CASSRDNHEKLFF.

The V and J genes are TRBV3-1 (or the pseudogene TRBV3-2) and TRBJ2-2, with 7 nucleotides matching TRBD2. The CDR3 length is 16 residues. Germline CDR1 LGHDT, CDR2 YNNKEL (reference sequence). With 3 bases clipped from V and 2 bases from J, the junction kept 6 bases outside the gene matches. The CDR3 here is CASSHRTRLNTGELFF. The DNA for the CDR3 is TGTGCCAGCAGCCATAGGACTAGATTAAACACCGGGGAGCTGTTTTTT.

This sequence joins TRBV6-6 and TRBJ1-5; D perhaps matches TRBD1 (5 bases). Germline loops: CDR1 MNHNY, CDR2 SVGAGI (reference sequence). This CDR3 contains 15 residues. Trimming removed 0 bases from V and 4 bases from J, with 10 bases in between. CDR3 amino acids: CASSYSGGGNQPQHF. The DNA for the CDR3 is TGTGCCAGCAGTTACTCCGGGGGAGGAAATCAGCCCCAGCATTTT.

The gene calls are TRBV7-3 and TRBJ2-6; D remains ambiguous. This CDR3 spans 14 amino acids. Trimming took 5 bases from V and 2 from J, leaving 7 bases between them. Germline CDR1 and CDR2: SGHTA and FQGTGA. The CDR3 nucleotides are TGTGCCAGCAGCCCAAGCGCTGGGGCCAACGTCCTGACTTTC. This gives the protein CASSPSAGANVLTF.

The chain carries TRBV19 and TRBJ1-4, with 7 bases that match TRBD1. Unmatched junction bases numbered 10, after V lost 10 bases and J lost 8 bases. This CDR3 is built from 13 residues. Per the germline V gene, CDR1 is LNHDA and CDR2 is SQIVND (reference sequence). CDR3 region: CAKFRTGGEKLFF. DNA of the CDR3: TGTGCCAAATTTCGGACAGGAGGAGAAAAACTGTTTTTT. Combining the CDR3 with reference TRBV19 and TRBJ1-4 gives the whole variable domain DGGITQSPKYLFRKEGQNVTLSCEQNLNHDAMYWYRQDPGQGLRLIYYSQIVNDFQKGDIAEGYSVSREKKESFPLTVTSAQKNPTAFYLCAKFRTGGEKLFFGSGTQLSVL.

This sequence joins TRBV19 and TRBJ1-1, with D maybe TRBD1 (5 bases). Trimming removed 4 bases from V and 8 bases from J, with 11 bases in between. Germline V gene sequence: CDR1 LNHDA, CDR2 SQIVND (reference sequence). The CDR3 contains 12 residues. CDR3 bases: TGTGCCAGTAGTACAAAGACAGCAGAAGCTTTCTTT. This translates into CASSTKTAEAFF.

CDR3 DNA sequence: TGTGCCAGCAGCTTAATCCGGGACACTGAAGCTTTCTTT. It codes for CASSLIRDTEAFF. The chain combines TRBV11-3 with TRBJ1-1; the D is unclear. The V gene lost 2 bases and the J gene lost 3 bases, with 7 bases spanning the gap. Germline values: CDR1 SGHNT, CDR2 YENEEA. This CDR3 has 13 residues.

The DNA for the CDR3 is TGTGCCAGCAGTTTAGGACAGAGCTATGGCTACACCTTC. Its protein is CASSLGQSYGYTF. V is TRBV12-3 or TRBV12-4 and J is TRBJ1-2; D is perhaps TRBD1 (5 bases). The CDR3 spans 13 residues. Trimming cost V 1 base and J 4 bases, with 7 bases left between them.

This chain connects TRBV10-3 to TRBJ1-1; no clear D gene. The germline CDR1 and CDR2 sequences are ENHRY and SYGVKD. This CDR3 is 13 amino acids long. Trimming shortened V by 4 bases and J by 1 base, and 7 bases separated the two germline ends. This CDR3 is CAISAQANTEAFF. CDR3 nucleotides: TGTGCCATCAGTGCTCAGGCGAACACTGAAGCTTTCTTT.

The V call is TRBV5-1, the J call TRBJ2-3, with TRBD1 as a possible D gene (5 bases). Germline CDR1 is SGHRS and CDR2 is YFSETQ. V was cut by 2 bases and J by 0 bases, with 7 bases left in between. This CDR3 spans 14 amino acids. CDR3: CASSFGQSTDTQYF. DNA of the CDR3: TGCGCCAGCAGCTTTGGACAAAGCACAGATACGCAGTATTTT. Full variable domain (outside the CDR3, taken from reference TRBV5-1 and TRBJ2-3): KAGVTQTPRYLIKTRGQQVTLSCSPISGHRSVSWYQQTPGQGLQFLFEYFSETQRNKGNFPGRFSGRQFSNSRSEMNVSTLELGDSALYLCASSFGQSTDTQYFGPGTRLTVL.

The rearrangement links TRBV10-3 to TRBJ1-3; TRBD1 might be the D (6 bases). This CDR3 is built from 15 residues. V was cut by 0 bases and J by 2 bases, with 8 bases left in between. Looked up from germline, CDR1 is ENHRY and CDR2 is SYGVKD. In DNA form, the CDR3 reads TGTGCCATCAGTGAGTCGGGGGCAGCTGGAAACACCATATATTTT. Protein sequence: CAISESGAAGNTIYF.

In this sample, this clone turned up once. The V gene is TRBV18, the J gene TRBJ1-5; D unresolved. The CDR3 runs 13 residues. Germline CDR1 KGHSH, CDR2 LQKENI. With 5 bases removed from V and 7 bases from J, the gap between germline ends came to 12 bases. CDR3 DNA: TGTGCCAGCTCATCCCAGGATAACCAGCCCCAGCATTTT. It specifies CASSSQDNQPQHF.

The gene calls are TRBV7-2 and TRBJ1-1; TRBD1 matches 7 bases. The ends lost 1 base at V and 4 bases at J; junction bases unmatched: 12. The CDR3 runs to 17 residues. The germline V gene has CDR1 SGHTA and CDR2 FQGNSA. Written as DNA, the CDR3 is TGTGCCAGCAGCTTAGGTTCCCACAGGGGTACTATCACTGAAGCTTTCTTT. Residues: CASSLGSHRGTITEAFF.

The J gene is TRBJ1-2, the V gene TRBV9, with D perhaps matching TRBD1 (6 bases). The CDR3 loop spans 15 amino acids. Per the germline V gene, CDR1 is SGDLS and CDR2 is YYNGEE. Trimming pared 0 bases from V and 8 bases from J, leaving 17 bases between. The CDR3 is CASSVEPQGHFGYTF. As DNA, the CDR3 is TGTGCCAGCAGCGTAGAACCACAGGGCCACTTCGGCTACACCTTC.

This chain joins TRBV20-1 and TRBJ2-3; D gene uncertain. V lost 3 bases and J lost 6, with 16 bases in between. The CDR3 is 14 amino acids. Germline V CDR1 and CDR2: DFQATT, SNEGSKA (reference sequence). The CDR3 region is CSASRSHGADTQYF. DNA of the CDR3: TGCAGTGCTAGTCGATCTCACGGTGCGGATACGCAGTATTTT.

This clone has a handful of counts. The gene calls are TRBV7-9 and TRBJ2-2, with a tentative D call TRBD1 (6 bases). The ends were cut back, 5 bases at V and 8 bases at J, with 12 bases in the middle. CDR1 is SEHNR and CDR2 is FQNEAQ in the germline V gene (reference sequence). The CDR3 spans 13 residues. The CDR3 loop is CASSLQGLGELFF. The CDR3 DNA reads as TGTGCCAGCAGCCTACAGGGTTTAGGGGAGCTGTTTTTT.

This clone was seen only a few times. Written as DNA, the CDR3 is TGTGCCAGCAGTGACAGGGGGCGGATCTCCTACGAGCAGTACTTC. Its translation: CASSDRGRISYEQYF. The rearrangement uses TRBV6-2 or TRBV6-3 and TRBJ2-7; 10 positions match TRBD1. Germline V lookup: CDR1 MNHEY, CDR2 SVGEGT. CDR3 length: 15 amino acids. After removal of 5 bases from V and 0 bases from J, the junction contained 4 bases not matched to a gene.

This clone was seen only a few times. The chain employs TRBV7-9 and TRBJ1-2, with 10 bases lining up with TRBD1. The CDR3 contains 14 residues. Germline V gene sequence: CDR1 SEHNR, CDR2 FQNEAQ (reference sequence). Losses at the gene ends were 6 bases for V and 8 bases for J; bases not matched to a gene: 9. The CDR3 DNA sequence: TGTGCCAGCAGTTATAGGGGGACAGGGGAAGGCTACACCTTC. This gives the protein CASSYRGTGEGYTF. The full variable domain, rest sourced from reference TRBV7-9 and TRBJ1-2, is DTGVSQNPRHKITKRGQNVTFRCDPISEHNRLYWYRQTLGQGPEFLTYFQNEAQLEKSRLLSDRFSAERPKGSFSTLEIQRTEQGDSAMYLCASSYRGTGEGYTFGSGTRLTVV.

The rearrangement links TRBV5-1 to TRBJ2-4; 8 nucleotides match TRBD1. V shed 5 bases, J shed 9 bases, and the junction held 7 bases outside the gene matches. CDR1 and CDR2 from the germline V gene are SGHRS and YFSETQ. The CDR3 is 13 amino acids. The CDR3 DNA follows: TGCGCCAGCAGAAACGGACAGGGCCCCATTCAGTACTTC. Protein product: CASRNGQGPIQYF.

V is TRBV3-1 (or the pseudogene TRBV3-2) and J is TRBJ1-5; 9 bases agree with TRBD1. There are 15 residues in the CDR3. Germline V CDR1 and CDR2: LGHDT, YNNKEL (reference sequence). Trimming at V came to 0 bases and at J to 5 bases, leaving 2 bases not matched to a gene. The CDR3 loop reads CASSQEQGADQPQHF. CDR3 in DNA: TGTGCCAGCAGCCAAGAACAGGGGGCTGATCAGCCCCAGCATTTT.